This entry lists 30 T cell receptor beta chains sequenced from one sample in a study of blood T cell repertoires in COVID-19. Only in-frame clones appear in the TCRdb table, and some are missing; sequencing was by immunoSEQ multiplex PCR. Of over 150,000 clones in the sample, approximately 85% were seen once. Material: peripheral blood. The receptor set was obtained from a man between 60 and 75 years old with COVID-19, enrolled during active disease.

The chain uses TRBV5-8 and TRBJ2-5; 13 nucleotides agree with TRBD2. The germline gives CDR1 SGHTS, CDR2 YDEGEE. Trimming removed 5 bases from V and 1 base from J; junction bases left unmatched: 8. CDR3 length: 17 amino acids. The CDR3 region has the DNA TGTGCCAGCAGGACCAAGGGACTAGCGGGGCTCCAAGAGACCCAGTACTTC. Encoded protein: CASRTKGLAGLQETQYF.

As DNA, the CDR3 is TGTGCCAGCAGTTTCGTGGAGGCCTATGGCTACACCTTC. Translated, it gives CASSFVEAYGYTF. The chain is built from TRBV28 and TRBJ1-2; D remains ambiguous. In germline, CDR1 is MDHEN, CDR2 SYDVKM. This CDR3 has 13 amino acids. V was trimmed by 3 bases and J by 4 bases, leaving 9 bases between them.

The chain recombines TRBV7-2 with TRBJ2-7; D is possibly TRBD2 (6 bases). CDR3 length: 14 residues. The V gene's germline CDR1 is SGHTA and CDR2 FQGNSA. V was trimmed by 3 bases and J by 4 bases, leaving 13 bases between them. The CDR3 loop reads CASSFQGLAYEQYF. The CDR3 coding sequence is TGTGCCAGCAGCTTTCAAGGGCTAGCGTACGAGCAGTACTTC.

The rearrangement joins TRBV20-1 to TRBJ1-1; D is unclear. Germline assignment: CDR1 DFQATT and CDR2 SNEGSKA (reference sequence). This CDR3 region has 10 residues. V was trimmed by 3 bases and J by 10 bases, leaving 9 bases between them. The CDR3 region has the DNA TGCAGTGCTAGGGAGGAAGGAGCTTTCTTT. It specifies CSAREEGAFF.

The chain recombines TRBV7-2 with TRBJ2-3; D perhaps matches TRBD2 (6 bases). From germline, CDR1 is SGHTA and CDR2 FQGNSA. V lost 5 bases and J 4 bases, leaving 13 bases between the germline ends. CDR3 length: 14 residues. This CDR3 reads CASSKTSFPDTQYF. For the CDR3, the DNA is TGTGCCAGCAGCAAAACTAGCTTCCCAGATACGCAGTATTTT.

The CDR3 spells CSVVRGGGTDTQYF. The CDR3 nucleotides read TGCAGCGTTGTTCGCGGGGGGGGGACAGATACGCAGTATTTT. The chain joins TRBV29-1 to TRBJ2-3; TRBD2 matches at 9 bases. Germline V lookup: CDR1 SQVTM, CDR2 ANQGSEA. This CDR3 comprises 14 residues. The trim removed 4 bases at V and 3 bases at J, leaving 5 bases unmatched.

The chain couples TRBV4-1 to TRBJ2-7, with D possibly TRBD1 on 6 matching bases. This CDR3 is built from 15 residues. Trimming took off 2 bases at V and 2 bases at J, with 13 bases between the two ends. Per the germline V gene, CDR1 is MGHRA and CDR2 is YSYEKL. CDR3 region: CASSQNRVSPYEQYF. The DNA for the CDR3 is TGCGCCAGCAGCCAAAACAGGGTTTCCCCCTACGAGCAGTACTTC.

This sequence joins TRBV5-4 and TRBJ2-7; 10 bases map to TRBD1. CDR3 length: 15 residues. V lost 3 bases, J lost 6 bases, and 9 bases stayed unmatched. Germline V gene lookup returns CDR1 SGHNT and CDR2 YYREEE (reference sequence). CDR3 nucleotides: TGTGCCAGCAGCTCGGGACAGGGGACCGTCGGCGAGCAGTACTTC. Translating it yields CASSSGQGTVGEQYF.

Points on this clone: Other DNA sequences in the same sample also yield this CDR3. The chain couples TRBV6-1 to TRBJ1-1; D unresolved. The CDR3 length is 14 residues. V was pared by 3 bases and J by 1 base, with 9 bases between. From germline, CDR1 is MNHNS and CDR2 SASEGT. The CDR3 nucleotides read TGTGCCAGCAGTGAGGCAGGAGGGAACACTGAAGCTTTCTTT. Protein product: CASSEAGGNTEAFF.

The J gene is TRBJ2-5, the V gene TRBV12-3 or TRBV12-4; D uncertain. The V end lost 3 bases, the J end lost 2 bases, and 4 bases lay between the germline ends. This CDR3 contains 12 residues. CDR3 amino acids: CASSFGQETQYF. The CDR3, as DNA: TGTGCCAGCAGTTTCGGTCAAGAGACCCAGTACTTC.

The rearrangement joins TRBV24-1 to TRBJ2-2; 9 bases are shared with TRBD1. V was clipped by 5 bases and J by 7 bases; unmatched bases: 4. Germline V gene sequence: CDR1 KGHDR, CDR2 SFDVKD. CDR3 length equals 14 residues. CDR3 bases: TGTGCCACCAGTGGACAGGGGGAGGGCGGGGAGCTGTTTTTT. It is translated as CATSGQGEGGELFF.

The chain links TRBV19 to TRBJ1-4; 9 bases map to TRBD1. The CDR3 is 16 amino acids. Germline V gene sequence: CDR1 LNHDA, CDR2 SQIVND (reference sequence). J lost 8 bases, V lost 6 bases, and 13 bases had no gene match. CDR3 sequence (DNA): TGTGCCAGTAGCTCACAGGGGGGACAGGGAGACGAAAAACTGTTTTTT. Translated: CASSSQGGQGDEKLFF.

The chain links TRBV11-1 to TRBJ2-7; D might be TRBD1 (6 bases). This CDR3 comprises 14 residues. Trimming took 2 bases from V and 2 from J, leaving 10 bases between them. Looked up from germline, CDR1 is SGHAT and CDR2 is FQDESV (reference sequence). The CDR3 sequence is CASSLSRGPYEQYF. The CDR3 coding sequence is TGTGCCAGCAGCTTATCCAGGGGTCCCTACGAGCAGTACTTC.

V usage is TRBV13 and J usage is TRBJ2-5; 12 bases agree with TRBD2. The CDR3 extends over 17 amino acids. In germline, CDR1 is PRHDT, CDR2 FYEKMQ (reference sequence). The ends lost 8 bases at V and 1 base at J; junction bases unmatched: 11. This CDR3 is CASSVRTSGTGQETQYF. In nucleotides, the CDR3 is TGTGCCAGCTCCGTCAGGACTAGCGGGACGGGCCAAGAGACCCAGTACTTC.

CDR3 sequence: CSVEGGGRGPNYGYTF. In DNA, the CDR3 is TGCAGCGTTGAAGGGGGGGGAAGGGGACCTAACTATGGCTACACCTTC. The chain links TRBV29-1 to TRBJ1-2; the D gene is possibly TRBD1 (5 bases). V was shortened by 1 base and J by 0 bases, with 15 bases between the two germline ends. The CDR3 is 16 amino acids. Germline V lookup: CDR1 SQVTM, CDR2 ANQGSEA.

This chain uses TRBV4-1 with TRBJ2-2; 7 nucleotides match TRBD1. V lost 5 bases to trimming and J lost 6 bases; unmatched junction nucleotides: 3. This CDR3 comprises 13 residues. Per the germline V gene, CDR1 is MGHRA and CDR2 is YSYEKL. CDR3 nucleotides: TGCGCCAGCAGCTGGGGACAGTCCGGGGAGCTGTTTTTT. Amino acid sequence: CASSWGQSGELFF.

J is TRBJ1-2 and V is TRBV5-4, with TRBD1 identical over 8 bases. CDR1 and CDR2 (germline): SGHNT, YYREEE (reference sequence). Losses at the gene ends were 3 bases for V and 3 bases for J; bases not matched to a gene: 1. The CDR3 length is 13 residues. DNA for the CDR3: TGTGCCAGCAGCTGGGGACAGGACTATGGCTACACCTTC. Translated: CASSWGQDYGYTF.

The genes are TRBV27 and TRBJ2-3, with a weak D call TRBD1 (5 bases). The CDR3 length is 16 residues. V was cut by 1 base and J by 3 bases, with 14 bases left in between. CDR1 and CDR2 from the germline V gene are MNHEY and SMNVEV (reference sequence). The CDR3 protein is CASSLLGQGRTDTQYF. In DNA form, the CDR3 reads TGTGCCAGCAGTTTATTAGGGCAGGGAAGGACAGATACGCAGTATTTT.

The chain uses TRBV2 and TRBJ1-4; 7 positions match TRBD1. The germline V gene has CDR1 SNHLY and CDR2 FYNNEI. Germline trimming cut 3 bases from V and 8 bases from J; bases unmatched to any gene: 9. The CDR3 consists of 15 residues. This CDR3 is CASSDQGVRREKLFF. The CDR3 nucleotides are TGTGCCAGCAGTGACCAGGGGGTGCGTAGGGAAAAACTGTTTTTT.

The rearrangement uses TRBV19 and TRBJ1-3, with 9 positions matching TRBD1. Unmatched junction bases numbered 4, after V lost 4 bases and J lost 0 bases. CDR1 is LNHDA and CDR2 is SQIVND in the germline V gene (reference sequence). The CDR3 is 16 amino acids. The CDR3 sequence is CASSNRGPRSGNTIYF. Here the CDR3 DNA reads TGTGCCAGTAGTAACAGGGGGCCTCGCTCTGGAAACACCATATATTTT.

This clone has more than one count but fewer than ten. Within the sample, other DNA sequences also encode this same CDR3. V gene TRBV6-2 or TRBV6-3 combines with J gene TRBJ2-1; maybe TRBD1 (5 bases). This CDR3 comprises 14 residues. Germline CDR1 MNHEY, CDR2 SVGEGT. With 3 bases removed from V and 6 bases from J, the gap between germline ends came to 12 bases. CDR3 in DNA: TGTGCCAGCAGTTATCAGGGTAGAGGCAATGAGCAGTTCTTC. Translating gives CASSYQGRGNEQFF.

Remarks on this clone: Other DNA sequences of this sample code for an identical CDR3. The rearrangement uses TRBV24-1 and TRBJ1-2; 9 nucleotides agree with TRBD1. The CDR3 loop spans 15 amino acids. Germline CDR1 reads KGHDR; CDR2 reads SFDVKD. The junction had 6 bases not matched to a gene; V was cut back by 4 bases and J by 4 bases. CDR3 sequence (DNA): TGTGCCACCAGTGACCCGGGACAGGGTGGCTATGGCTACACCTTC. Translation gives CATSDPGQGGYGYTF.

The chain is built from TRBV2 and TRBJ2-5; TRBD2 aligns across 11 bases. CDR3 size: 16 residues. Per germline, CDR1 SNHLY and CDR2 FYNNEI. Trimming cost V 6 bases and J 4 bases; bases outside gene matches: 10. CDR3 sequence: CASSLMVAGGSETQYF. CDR3 DNA sequence: TGTGCCAGCAGCTTAATGGTAGCGGGAGGGTCAGAGACCCAGTACTTC.

The chain links TRBV27 to TRBJ1-1; the D is unclear. Germline CDR1 is MNHEY and CDR2 is SMNVEV (reference sequence). CDR3 length: 15 residues. V shed 6 bases and J shed 0 bases, with 14 bases lying between them. CDR3 region: CASSYSTGMNTEAFF. DNA of the CDR3: TGTGCCAGCAGCTACTCGACCGGGATGAACACTGAAGCTTTCTTT.

This chain joins TRBV29-1 and TRBJ1-2; 11 positions agree with TRBD1. The CDR3 runs to 14 residues. Germline loops: CDR1 SQVTM, CDR2 ANQGSEA. J lost 4 bases, V lost 3 bases, and 4 bases had no gene match. The CDR3 DNA follows: TGCAGCGTTGACTCCGGACAGGGGGCCTATGGCTACACCTTC. Translating gives CSVDSGQGAYGYTF. The full variable domain, completed using reference TRBV29-1 and TRBJ1-2, is SAVISQKPSRDICQRGTSLTIQCQVDSQVTMMFWYRQQPGQSLTLIATANQGSEATYESGFVIDKFPISRPNLTFSTLTVSNMSPEDSSIYLCSVDSGQGAYGYTFGSGTRLTVV.

The CDR3 nucleotides are TGTGCCAGCAGCTTCCTAGCGGACTCCTACGAGCAGTACTTC. This gives the protein CASSFLADSYEQYF. This chain connects TRBV7-2 to TRBJ2-7; TRBD2 agrees at 7 bases. From germline, CDR1 is SGHTA and CDR2 FQGNSA. This CDR3 has 14 amino acids. Losses at the gene ends were 3 bases for V and 0 bases for J; bases not matched to a gene: 2.

Written as DNA, the CDR3 is TGTGCCAGCAGACAACAGGGAAAAAGAAACACCATATATTTT. As protein: CASRQQGKRNTIYF. The rearrangement joins TRBV6-5 to TRBJ1-3, with D maybe TRBD1 (6 bases). V was shortened by 6 bases and J by 5 bases, with 14 bases between the two germline ends. CDR1 and CDR2 from the germline V gene are MNHEY and SVGAGI. This CDR3 is built from 14 residues.

The chain has TRBV9 and TRBJ1-6; no firm D call. Germline CDR1 and CDR2: SGDLS and YYNGEE. Trimming pared 4 bases from V and 6 bases from J, leaving 11 bases between. CDR3 length equals 14 residues. CDR3 amino acids: CASSPLAGNSPLHF. CDR3 nucleotide sequence: TGTGCCAGCAGCCCCCTGGCAGGTAATTCACCCCTCCACTTT. The entire variable domain, with the rest obtained from reference TRBV9 and TRBJ1-6, is as follows: DSGVTQTPKHLITATGQRVTLRCSPRSGDLSVYWYQQSLDQGLQFLIQYYNGEERAKGNILERFSAQQFPDLHSELNLSSLELGDSALYFCASSPLAGNSPLHFGNGTRLTVT.

This chain links TRBV18 with TRBJ1-4; possibly TRBD1 for D (6 bases). V was cut by 4 bases and J by 5 bases, with 14 bases left in between. The CDR3 covers 15 residues. CDR1 is KGHSH and CDR2 is LQKENI in the germline V gene. CDR3 sequence: CASSQAGQGNEKLFF. DNA for the CDR3: TGTGCCAGCTCACAAGCGGGACAAGGAAATGAAAAACTGTTTTTT.

This clone turned up a few times. The chain employs TRBV19 and TRBJ1-1; D is unresolved. CDR1 LNHDA and CDR2 SQIVND come from the germline V gene (reference sequence). Trimming stripped 7 bases from V and 14 bases from J, with 20 bases between. The CDR3 sequence is 12 residues long. CDR3 sequence reads: CASIPDAGRIFF. The DNA for the CDR3 is TGTGCCAGTATCCCAGATGCGGGTAGGATCTTCTTT.